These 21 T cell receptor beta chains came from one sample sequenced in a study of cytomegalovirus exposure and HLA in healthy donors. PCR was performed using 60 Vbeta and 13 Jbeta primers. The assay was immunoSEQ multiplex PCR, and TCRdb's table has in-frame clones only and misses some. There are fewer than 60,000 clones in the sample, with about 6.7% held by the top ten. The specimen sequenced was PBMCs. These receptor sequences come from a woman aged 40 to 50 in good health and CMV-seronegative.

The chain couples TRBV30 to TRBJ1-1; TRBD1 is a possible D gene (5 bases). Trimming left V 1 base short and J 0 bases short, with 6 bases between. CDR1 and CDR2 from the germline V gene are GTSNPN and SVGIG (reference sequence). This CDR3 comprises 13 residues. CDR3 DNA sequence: TGTGCCTGGAGTGAACAGGTGAACACTGAAGCTTTCTTT. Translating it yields CAWSEQVNTEAFF.

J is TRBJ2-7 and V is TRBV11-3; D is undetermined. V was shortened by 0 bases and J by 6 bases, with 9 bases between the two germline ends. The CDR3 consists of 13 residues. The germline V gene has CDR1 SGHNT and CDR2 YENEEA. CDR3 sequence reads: CASSLDPSGEQYF. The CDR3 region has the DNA TGTGCCAGCAGCTTAGATCCCTCCGGCGAGCAGTACTTC.

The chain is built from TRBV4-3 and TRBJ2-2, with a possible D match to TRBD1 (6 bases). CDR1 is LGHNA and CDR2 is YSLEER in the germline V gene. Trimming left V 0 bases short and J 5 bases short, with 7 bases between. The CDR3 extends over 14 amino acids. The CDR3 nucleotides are TGCGCCAGCAGCCAAGAAAGGGGGACCGGGGAGCTGTTTTTT. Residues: CASSQERGTGELFF.

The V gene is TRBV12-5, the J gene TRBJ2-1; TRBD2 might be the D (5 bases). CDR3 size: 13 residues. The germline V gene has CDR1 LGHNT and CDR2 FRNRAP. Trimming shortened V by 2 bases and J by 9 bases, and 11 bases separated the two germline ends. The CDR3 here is CASGLNRDTEQFF. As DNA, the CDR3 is TGTGCTAGTGGTTTGAACCGGGATACTGAGCAGTTCTTC.

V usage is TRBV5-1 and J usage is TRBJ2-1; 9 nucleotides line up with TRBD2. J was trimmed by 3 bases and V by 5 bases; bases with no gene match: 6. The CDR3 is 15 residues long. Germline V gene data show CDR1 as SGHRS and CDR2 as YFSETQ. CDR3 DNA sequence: TGCGCCAGCAGTCTCCAGCGGGGGGACTACAATGAGCAGTTCTTC. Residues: CASSLQRGDYNEQFF.

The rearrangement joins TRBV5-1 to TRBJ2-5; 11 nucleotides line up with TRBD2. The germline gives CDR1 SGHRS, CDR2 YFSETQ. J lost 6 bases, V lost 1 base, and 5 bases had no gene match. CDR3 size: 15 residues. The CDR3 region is CASSLNLAGGQTQYF. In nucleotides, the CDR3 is TGCGCCAGCAGCTTGAATCTAGCGGGGGGACAGACCCAGTACTTC.

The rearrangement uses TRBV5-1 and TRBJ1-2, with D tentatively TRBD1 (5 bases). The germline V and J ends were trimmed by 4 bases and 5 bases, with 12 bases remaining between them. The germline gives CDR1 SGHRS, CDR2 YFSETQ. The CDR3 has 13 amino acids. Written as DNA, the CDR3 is TGCGCCAGCAGCCCCGACAGCCTATATGGCTACACCTTC. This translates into CASSPDSLYGYTF.

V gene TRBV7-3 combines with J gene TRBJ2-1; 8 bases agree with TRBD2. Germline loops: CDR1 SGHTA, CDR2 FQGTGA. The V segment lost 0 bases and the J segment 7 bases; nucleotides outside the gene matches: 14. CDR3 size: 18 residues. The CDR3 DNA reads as TGTGCCAGCAGCTTAACTGGTCCTGTCGGGAGGGCCTTTAATGAGCAGTTCTTC. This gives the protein CASSLTGPVGRAFNEQFF.

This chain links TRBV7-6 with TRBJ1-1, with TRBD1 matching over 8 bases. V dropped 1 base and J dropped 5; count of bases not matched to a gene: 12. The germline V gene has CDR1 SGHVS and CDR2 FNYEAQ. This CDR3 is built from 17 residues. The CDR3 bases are TGTGCCAGCAGCTTAGTGGGGACAGGCCTGTCGGCAACTGAAGCTTTCTTT. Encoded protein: CASSLVGTGLSATEAFF.

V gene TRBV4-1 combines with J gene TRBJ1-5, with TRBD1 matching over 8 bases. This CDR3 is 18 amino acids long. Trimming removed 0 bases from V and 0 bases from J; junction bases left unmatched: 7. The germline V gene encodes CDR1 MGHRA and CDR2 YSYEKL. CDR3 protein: CASSQEGQVLYSNQPQHF. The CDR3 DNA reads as TGCGCCAGCAGCCAAGAGGGACAGGTTTTATATAGCAATCAGCCCCAGCATTTT.

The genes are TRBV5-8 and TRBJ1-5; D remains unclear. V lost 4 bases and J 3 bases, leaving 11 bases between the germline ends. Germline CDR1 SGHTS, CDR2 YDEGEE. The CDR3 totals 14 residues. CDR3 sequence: CASSAGLINQPQHF. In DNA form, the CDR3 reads TGTGCCAGCAGCGCCGGACTGATCAATCAGCCCCAGCATTTT.

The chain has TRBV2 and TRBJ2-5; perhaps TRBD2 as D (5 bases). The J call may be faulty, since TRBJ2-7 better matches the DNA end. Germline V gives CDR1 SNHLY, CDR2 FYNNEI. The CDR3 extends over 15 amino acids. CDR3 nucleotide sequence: TGTGCCAGCAGGGGAATAAGCGGTATCCCCTACGAGCAGTACTTC. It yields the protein CASRGISGIPYEQYF.

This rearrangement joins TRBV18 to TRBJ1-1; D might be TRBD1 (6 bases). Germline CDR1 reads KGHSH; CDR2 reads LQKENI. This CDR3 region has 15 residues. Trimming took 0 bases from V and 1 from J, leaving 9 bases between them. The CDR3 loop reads CASSPPNRENTEAFF. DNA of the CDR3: TGTGCCAGCTCACCACCCAACAGGGAGAACACTGAAGCTTTCTTT. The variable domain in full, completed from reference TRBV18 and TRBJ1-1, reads NAGVMQNPRHLVRRRGQEARLRCSPMKGHSHVYWYRQLPEEGLKFMVYLQKENIIDESGMPKERFSAEFPKEGPSILRIQQVVRGDSAAYFCASSPPNRENTEAFFGQGTRLTVV.

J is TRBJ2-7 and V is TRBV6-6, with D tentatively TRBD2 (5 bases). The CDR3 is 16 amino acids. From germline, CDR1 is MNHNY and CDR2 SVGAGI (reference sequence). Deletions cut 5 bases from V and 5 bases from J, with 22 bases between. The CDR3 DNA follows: TGTGCCAGCAGTAGCCCCTGGGCGGGCCCAACCGACGAGCAGTACTTC. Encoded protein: CASSSPWAGPTDEQYF.

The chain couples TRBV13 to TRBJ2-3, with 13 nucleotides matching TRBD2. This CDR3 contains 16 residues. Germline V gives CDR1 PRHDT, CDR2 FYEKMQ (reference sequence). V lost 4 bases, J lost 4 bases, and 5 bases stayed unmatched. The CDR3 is CASSSGTSGTADTQYF. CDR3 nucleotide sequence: TGTGCCAGCAGCTCCGGGACTAGCGGGACCGCAGATACGCAGTATTTT.

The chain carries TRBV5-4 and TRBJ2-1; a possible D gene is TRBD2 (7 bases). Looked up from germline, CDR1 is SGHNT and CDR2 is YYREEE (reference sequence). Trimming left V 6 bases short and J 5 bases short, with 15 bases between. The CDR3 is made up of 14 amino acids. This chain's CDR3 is CASTWEGVDNEQFF. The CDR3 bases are TGTGCCAGCACCTGGGAGGGGGTCGACAATGAGCAGTTCTTC. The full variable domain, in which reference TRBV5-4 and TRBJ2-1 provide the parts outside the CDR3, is ETGVTQSPTHLIKTRGQQVTLRCSSQSGHNTVSWYQQALGQGPQFIFQYYREEENGRGNFPPRFSGLQFPNYSSELNVNALELDDSALYLCASTWEGVDNEQFFGPGTRLTVL.

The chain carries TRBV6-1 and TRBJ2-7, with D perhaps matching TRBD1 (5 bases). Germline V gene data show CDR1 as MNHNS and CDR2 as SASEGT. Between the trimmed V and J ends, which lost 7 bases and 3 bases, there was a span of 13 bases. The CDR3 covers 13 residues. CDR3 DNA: TGTGCCAGCATGACAGAAACTTACTACGAGCAGTACTTC. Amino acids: CASMTETYYEQYF.

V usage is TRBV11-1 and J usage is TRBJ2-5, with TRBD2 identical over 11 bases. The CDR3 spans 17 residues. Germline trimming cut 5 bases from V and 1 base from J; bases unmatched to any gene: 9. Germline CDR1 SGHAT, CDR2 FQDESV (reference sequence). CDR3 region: CASSRGSTSGTQETQYF. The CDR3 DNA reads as TGTGCCAGCAGCCGAGGATCGACTAGCGGGACCCAAGAGACCCAGTACTTC.

DNA of the CDR3: TGTGCCAGCAGCTTGCCAACAGGGGCTACGAACACTGAAGCTTTCTTT. It codes for CASSLPTGATNTEAFF. The V and J genes are TRBV5-6 and TRBJ1-1; 7 bases match TRBD1. V lost 1 base, J lost 1 base, and 7 bases stayed unmatched. Looked up from germline, CDR1 is SGHDT and CDR2 is YYEEEE. CDR3 size: 16 residues.

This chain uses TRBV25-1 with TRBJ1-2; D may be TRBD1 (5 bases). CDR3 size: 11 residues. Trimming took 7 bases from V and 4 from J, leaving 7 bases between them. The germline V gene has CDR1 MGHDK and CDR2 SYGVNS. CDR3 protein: CASTQGYGYTF. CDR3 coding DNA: TGTGCCAGCACCCAGGGCTATGGCTACACCTTC.

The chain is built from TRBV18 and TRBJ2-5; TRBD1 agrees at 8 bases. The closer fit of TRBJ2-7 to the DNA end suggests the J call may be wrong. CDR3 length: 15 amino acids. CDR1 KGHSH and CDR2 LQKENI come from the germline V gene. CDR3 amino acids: CASSPRPDRVDEQYF. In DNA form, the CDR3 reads TGTGCCAGCTCACCACGGCCGGACAGGGTGGACGAGCAGTACTTC.